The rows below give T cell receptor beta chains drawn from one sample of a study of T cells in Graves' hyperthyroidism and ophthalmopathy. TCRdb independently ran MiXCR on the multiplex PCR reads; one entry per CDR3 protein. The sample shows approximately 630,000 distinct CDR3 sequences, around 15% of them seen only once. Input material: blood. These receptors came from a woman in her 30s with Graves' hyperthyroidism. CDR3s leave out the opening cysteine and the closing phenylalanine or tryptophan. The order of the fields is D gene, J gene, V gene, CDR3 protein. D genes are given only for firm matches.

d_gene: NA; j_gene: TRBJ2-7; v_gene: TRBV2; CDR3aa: ASSEEGGGYEQY
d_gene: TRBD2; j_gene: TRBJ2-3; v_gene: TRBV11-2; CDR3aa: ASSFKTSGREALTTTDTQY
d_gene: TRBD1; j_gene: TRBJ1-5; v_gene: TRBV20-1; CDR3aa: SASQGGRGQPQH
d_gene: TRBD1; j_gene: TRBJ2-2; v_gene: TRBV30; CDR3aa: AWSVRSGQLNTGELF
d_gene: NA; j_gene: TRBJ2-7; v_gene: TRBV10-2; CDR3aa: ASSDSRHYEQY
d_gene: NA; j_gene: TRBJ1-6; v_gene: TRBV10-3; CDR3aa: AISESRDSPLH
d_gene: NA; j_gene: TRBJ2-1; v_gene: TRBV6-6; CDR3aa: ASSYSGANNEQF
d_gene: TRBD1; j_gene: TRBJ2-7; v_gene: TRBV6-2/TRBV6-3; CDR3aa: ASSSPRGRAEQY
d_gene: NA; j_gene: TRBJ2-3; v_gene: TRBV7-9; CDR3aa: ASSSSSESNTDTQY
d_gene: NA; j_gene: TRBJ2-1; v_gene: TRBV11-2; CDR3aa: ASSGQGQGEQF
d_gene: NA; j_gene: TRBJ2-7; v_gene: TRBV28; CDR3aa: ATRSRQGGEQY
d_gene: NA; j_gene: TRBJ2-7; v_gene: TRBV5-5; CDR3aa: ASSYWTDSYEQY
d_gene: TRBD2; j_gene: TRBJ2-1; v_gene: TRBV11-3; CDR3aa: ASSPGLAGGSEQF
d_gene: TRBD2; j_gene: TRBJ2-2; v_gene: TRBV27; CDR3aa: ASTASGNLNTGELF
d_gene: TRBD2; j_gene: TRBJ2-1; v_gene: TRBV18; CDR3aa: ASSSLAAGVNEQF
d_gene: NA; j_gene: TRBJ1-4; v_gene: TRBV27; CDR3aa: ASSGGPTTTNEKLF
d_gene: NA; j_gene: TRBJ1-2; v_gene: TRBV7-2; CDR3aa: ASSTLGSGVGSYGYT
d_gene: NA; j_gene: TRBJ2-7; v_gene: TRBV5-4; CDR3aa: ASSLGKASVSYEQY
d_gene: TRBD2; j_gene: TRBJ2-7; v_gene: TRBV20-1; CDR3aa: SARSSGSVDEQY
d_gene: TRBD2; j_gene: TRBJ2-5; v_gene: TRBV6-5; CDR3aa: ASSYPGGGAETQY
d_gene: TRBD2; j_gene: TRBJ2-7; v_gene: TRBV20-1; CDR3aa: SADPGLADYEQY
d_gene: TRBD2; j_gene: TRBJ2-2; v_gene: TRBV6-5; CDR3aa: ASSYSRLAGVTGELF
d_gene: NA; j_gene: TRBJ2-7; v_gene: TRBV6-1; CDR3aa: ASSERDSRSPTYEQY
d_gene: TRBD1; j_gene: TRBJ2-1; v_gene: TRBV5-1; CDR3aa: ASSGRTGGSDEQF
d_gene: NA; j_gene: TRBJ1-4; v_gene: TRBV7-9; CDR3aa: ASRNGKGNLEKLF
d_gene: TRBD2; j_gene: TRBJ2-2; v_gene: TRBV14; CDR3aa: ASSHPGLAGATGELF
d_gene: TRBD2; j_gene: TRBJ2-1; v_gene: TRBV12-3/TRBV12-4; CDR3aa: ASSLTLGTSGRSDNEQF
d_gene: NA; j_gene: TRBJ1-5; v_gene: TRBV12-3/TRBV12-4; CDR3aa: ASSVIRGGGTPQH
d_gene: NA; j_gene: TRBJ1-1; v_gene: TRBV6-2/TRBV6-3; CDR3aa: ASSYRAGLNTEAF
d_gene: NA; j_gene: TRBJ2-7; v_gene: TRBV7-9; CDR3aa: ASSLALAVELEQY
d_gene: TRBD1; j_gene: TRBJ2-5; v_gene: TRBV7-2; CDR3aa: ASDEAGGEETQY
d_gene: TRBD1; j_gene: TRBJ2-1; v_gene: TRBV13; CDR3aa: ASSPGQGRTYNEQF
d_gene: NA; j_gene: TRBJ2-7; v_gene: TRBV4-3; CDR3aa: ARWDGNSYEQY
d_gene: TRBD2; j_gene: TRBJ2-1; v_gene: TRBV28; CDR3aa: ASSLKRGYYNEQF
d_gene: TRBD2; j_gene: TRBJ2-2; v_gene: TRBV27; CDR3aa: ASSWTSPGELF
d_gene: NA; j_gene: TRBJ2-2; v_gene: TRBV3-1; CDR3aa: ASSQGRNTGELF
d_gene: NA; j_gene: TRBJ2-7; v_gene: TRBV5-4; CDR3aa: ASSEHPSEQY
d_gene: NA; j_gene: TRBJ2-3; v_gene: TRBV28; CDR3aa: ASSLIDTQY
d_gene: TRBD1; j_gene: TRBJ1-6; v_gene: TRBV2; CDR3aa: ASRDRVHYNSPLH
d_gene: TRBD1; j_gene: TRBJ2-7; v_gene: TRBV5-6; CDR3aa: ASSSQGPEQY
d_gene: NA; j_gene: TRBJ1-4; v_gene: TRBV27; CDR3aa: ASSLWAATNEKLF
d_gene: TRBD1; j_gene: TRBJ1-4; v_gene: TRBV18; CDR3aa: ASSQDRGRGKLF
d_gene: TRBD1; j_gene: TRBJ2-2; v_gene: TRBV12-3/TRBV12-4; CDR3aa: ASSFRGQGFAGELF
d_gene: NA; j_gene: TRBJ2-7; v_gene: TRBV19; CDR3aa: ASSPGHGYEQY
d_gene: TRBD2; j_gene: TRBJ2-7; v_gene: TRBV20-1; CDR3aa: SAAGTSGRSYEQY
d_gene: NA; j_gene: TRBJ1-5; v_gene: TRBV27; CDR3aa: ASSLERSNQPQH
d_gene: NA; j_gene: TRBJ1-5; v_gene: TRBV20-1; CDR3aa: SARDPLALNQPQH
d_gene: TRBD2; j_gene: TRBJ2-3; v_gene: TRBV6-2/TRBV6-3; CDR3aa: ASSYSKTGTSGPKPWPTDTQY
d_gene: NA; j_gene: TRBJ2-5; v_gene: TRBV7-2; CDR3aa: ASSLDSARETQY
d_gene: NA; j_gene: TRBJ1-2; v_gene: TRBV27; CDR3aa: ASSQDSFSYGYT
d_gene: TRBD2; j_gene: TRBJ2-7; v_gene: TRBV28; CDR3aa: ASSLAGALFEQY
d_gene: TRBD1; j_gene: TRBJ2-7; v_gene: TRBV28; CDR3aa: ASSNRGEQY
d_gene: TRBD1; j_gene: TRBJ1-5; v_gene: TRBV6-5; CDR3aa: ASSYRGRDQPQH
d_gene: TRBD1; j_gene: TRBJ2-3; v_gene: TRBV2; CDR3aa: ASMWSFTSDGLGQPSTDTQY
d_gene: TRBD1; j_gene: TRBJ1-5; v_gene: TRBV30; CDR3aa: AWSASGQGPENQPQH
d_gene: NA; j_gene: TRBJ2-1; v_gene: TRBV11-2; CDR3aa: ASRPLAANEQF
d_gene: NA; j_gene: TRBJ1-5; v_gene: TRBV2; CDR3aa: ASSELYQPQH
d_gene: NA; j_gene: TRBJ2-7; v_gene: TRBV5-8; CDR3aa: ASDVGDSYEQY
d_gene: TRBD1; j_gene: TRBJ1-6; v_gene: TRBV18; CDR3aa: ASSSDRVVSNSPLH